This T cell receptor (beta chain) was found in a study of blood T cell repertoires in COVID-19. Background on the study: There were acute and convalescent COVID-19 samples, and they came from the United States, Italy and Spain. In each case, the material was cDNA or gDNA derived from T cells, B-cell-depleted T cells, or PBMCs.

Study members were between about 18 and 95 years old and lived in fewer than 30 US regions. Participants reported their clinical history, and cohort assignment relied on those reports. CDR1 and CDR2 from the germline V gene are MDHEN and SYDVKM. The ends were cut back, 2 bases at V and 8 bases at J, with 6 bases in the middle. The CDR3 is 11 residues long. Sequenced by immunoSEQ multiplex PCR; TCRdb stores in-frame clones only, minus some. The sample shows about 180,000 clones, about 82% of them seen only once. The clonotype comes from a woman aged 25 to 39 who had recovered from COVID-19. This sequence joins TRBV28 and TRBJ1-2; D gene unclear. The source material was PBMCs or T cells enriched from blood (not recorded which). Written as DNA, the CDR3 is TGTGCCAGCAGTTTAGGAGTCGGCTACACCTTC. Protein sequence: CASSLGVGYTF.